The subject of this entry is one TCR beta chain. Using immunoSEQ multiplex PCR, the repertoire was profiled, and TCRdb retains in-frame clones only, with some absent. The repertoire consists of hundreds of thousands of clones, with just over 85% occurring once and the leading ten covering 1.3% to 1.5%. This sample was taken from a study of blood T cell repertoires in COVID-19. V was pared by 0 bases and J by 0 bases, with 15 bases between. Germline V CDR1 and CDR2: LGHDT, YNNKEL (reference sequence). There are 18 residues in the CDR3. Specimen: peripheral blood. The V gene is TRBV3-1 (or the pseudogene TRBV3-2), the J gene TRBJ2-1; D remains ambiguous. This clonotype originated in a man at least 80 years old with acute or convalescent COVID-19. The CDR3 protein is CASSQEGSPDSSYNEQFF. The DNA of the CDR3 is TGTGCCAGCAGCCAAGAGGGCAGTCCGGATAGCTCCTACAATGAGCAGTTCTTC.